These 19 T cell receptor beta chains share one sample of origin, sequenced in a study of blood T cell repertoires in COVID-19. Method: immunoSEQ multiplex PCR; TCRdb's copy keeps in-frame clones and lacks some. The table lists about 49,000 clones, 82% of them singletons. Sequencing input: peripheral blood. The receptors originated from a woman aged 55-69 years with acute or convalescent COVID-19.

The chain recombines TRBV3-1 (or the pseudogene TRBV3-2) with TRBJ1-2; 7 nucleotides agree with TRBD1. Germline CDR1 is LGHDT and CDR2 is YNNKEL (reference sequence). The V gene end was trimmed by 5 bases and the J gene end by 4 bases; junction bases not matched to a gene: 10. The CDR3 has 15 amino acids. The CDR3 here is CASSLGGFDFYGYTF. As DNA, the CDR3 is TGTGCCAGCAGCTTAGGGGGCTTTGATTTCTATGGCTACACCTTC.

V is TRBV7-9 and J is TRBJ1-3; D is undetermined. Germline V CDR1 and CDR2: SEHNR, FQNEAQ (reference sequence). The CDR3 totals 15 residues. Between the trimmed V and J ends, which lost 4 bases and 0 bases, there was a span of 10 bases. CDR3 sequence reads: CASSYGLSSGNTIYF. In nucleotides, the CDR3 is TGTGCCAGCAGCTACGGACTGAGCTCTGGAAACACCATATATTTT.

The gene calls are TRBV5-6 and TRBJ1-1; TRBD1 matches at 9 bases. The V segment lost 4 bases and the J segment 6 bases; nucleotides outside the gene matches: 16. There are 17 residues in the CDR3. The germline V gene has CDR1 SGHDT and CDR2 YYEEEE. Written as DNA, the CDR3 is TGTGCCAGCAGCGCGCCGGGACAGGGTTTCGTGTCTTCTGAAGCTTTCTTT. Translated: CASSAPGQGFVSSEAFF.

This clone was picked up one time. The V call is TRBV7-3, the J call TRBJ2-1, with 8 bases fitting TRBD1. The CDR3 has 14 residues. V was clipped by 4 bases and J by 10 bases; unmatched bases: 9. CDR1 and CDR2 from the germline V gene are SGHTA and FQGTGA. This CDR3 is CASSSLVRQGEQFF. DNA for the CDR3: TGTGCCAGCAGCTCCCTAGTAAGACAGGGGGAGCAGTTCTTC.

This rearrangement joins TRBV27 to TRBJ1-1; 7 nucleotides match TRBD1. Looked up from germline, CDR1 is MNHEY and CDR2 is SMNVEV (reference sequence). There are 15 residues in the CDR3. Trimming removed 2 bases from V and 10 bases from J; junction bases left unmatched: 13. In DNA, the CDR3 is TGTGCCAGCAGTTTAACCGACAGGGTAGGGCGTGGAGCTTTCTTT. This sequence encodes CASSLTDRVGRGAFF.

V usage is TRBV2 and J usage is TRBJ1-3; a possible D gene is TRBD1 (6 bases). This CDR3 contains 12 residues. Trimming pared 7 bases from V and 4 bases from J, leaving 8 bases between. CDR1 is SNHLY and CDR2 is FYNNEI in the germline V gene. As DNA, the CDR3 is TGTGCCAGCACCACAGGGGGAAACACCATATATTTT. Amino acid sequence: CASTTGGNTIYF.

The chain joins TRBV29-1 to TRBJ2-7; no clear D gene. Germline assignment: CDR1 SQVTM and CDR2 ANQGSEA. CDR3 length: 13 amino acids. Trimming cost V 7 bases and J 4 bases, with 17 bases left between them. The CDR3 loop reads CSAKHVGAYEQYF. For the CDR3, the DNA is TGCAGCGCTAAACACGTTGGAGCGTACGAGCAGTACTTC.

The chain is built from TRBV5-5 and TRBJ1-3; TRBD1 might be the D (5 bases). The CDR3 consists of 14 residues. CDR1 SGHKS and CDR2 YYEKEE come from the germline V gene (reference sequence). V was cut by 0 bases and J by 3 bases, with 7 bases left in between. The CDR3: CASSLEGDGNTIYF. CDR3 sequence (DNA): TGTGCCAGCAGCTTGGAAGGGGATGGAAACACCATATATTTT.

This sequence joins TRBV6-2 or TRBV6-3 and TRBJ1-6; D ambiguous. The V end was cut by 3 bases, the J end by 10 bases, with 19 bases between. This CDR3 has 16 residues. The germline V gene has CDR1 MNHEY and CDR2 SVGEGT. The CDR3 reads CASSYASINIRSPLHF. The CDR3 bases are TGTGCCAGCAGTTATGCTAGCATCAACATACGATCACCCCTCCACTTT.

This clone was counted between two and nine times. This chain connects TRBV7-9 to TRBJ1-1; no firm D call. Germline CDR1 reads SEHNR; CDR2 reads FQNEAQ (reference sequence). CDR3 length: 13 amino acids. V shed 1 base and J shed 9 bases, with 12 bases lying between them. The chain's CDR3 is CASSLGAASQAFF. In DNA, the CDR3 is TGTGCCAGCAGCTTAGGGGCAGCTTCTCAAGCTTTCTTT.

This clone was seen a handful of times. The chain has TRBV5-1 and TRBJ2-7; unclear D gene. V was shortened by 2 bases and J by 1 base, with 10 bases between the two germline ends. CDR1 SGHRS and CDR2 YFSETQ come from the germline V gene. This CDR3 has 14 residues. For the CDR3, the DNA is TGCGCCAGCAGCTTTCAGGTTTCATCCTACGAGCAGTACTTC. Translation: CASSFQVSSYEQYF.

CDR3 amino acids: CASSPFAYVGGYTF. The CDR3 region has the DNA TGTGCCAGCAGTCCCTTTGCCTACGTCGGGGGCTACACCTTC. This chain uses TRBV28 with TRBJ1-2; no clear D. The V gene lost 5 bases and the J gene lost 8 bases, with 18 bases spanning the gap. The CDR3 sequence is 14 residues long. CDR1 and CDR2 from the germline V gene are MDHEN and SYDVKM.

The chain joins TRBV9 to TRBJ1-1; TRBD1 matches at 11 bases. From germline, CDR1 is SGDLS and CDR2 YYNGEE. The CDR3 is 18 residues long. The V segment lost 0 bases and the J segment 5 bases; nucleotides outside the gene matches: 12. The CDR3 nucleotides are TGTGCCAGCAGCGTAGCCCCTCACGACGGGACAGGGGGTACTGAAGCTTTCTTT. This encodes CASSVAPHDGTGGTEAFF. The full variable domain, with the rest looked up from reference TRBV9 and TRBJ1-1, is DSGVTQTPKHLITATGQRVTLRCSPRSGDLSVYWYQQSLDQGLQFLIQYYNGEERAKGNILERFSAQQFPDLHSELNLSSLELGDSALYFCASSVAPHDGTGGTEAFFGQGTRLTVV.

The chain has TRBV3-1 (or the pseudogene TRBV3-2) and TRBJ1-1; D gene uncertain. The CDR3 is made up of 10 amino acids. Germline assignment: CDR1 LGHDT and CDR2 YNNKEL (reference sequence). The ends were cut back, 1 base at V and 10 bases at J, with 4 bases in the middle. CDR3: CASSQGVAFF. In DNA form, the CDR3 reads TGTGCCAGCAGCCAAGGAGTAGCTTTCTTT.

CDR3 DNA: TGTGCCAGCAATACAGGGGGCGTAGAGACCCAGTACTTC. Protein sequence: CASNTGGVETQYF. The chain carries TRBV6-5 and TRBJ2-5, with TRBD1 matching 9 bases. Germline values: CDR1 MNHEY, CDR2 SVGAGI. Trimming took 7 bases from V and 4 from J; bases not matched to a gene: 4. CDR3 length: 13 residues.

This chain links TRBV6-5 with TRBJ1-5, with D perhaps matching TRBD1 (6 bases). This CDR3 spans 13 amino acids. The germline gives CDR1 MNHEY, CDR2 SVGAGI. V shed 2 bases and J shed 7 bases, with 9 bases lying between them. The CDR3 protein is CASSYLQGQPQHF. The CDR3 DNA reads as TGTGCCAGCAGTTACCTGCAGGGGCAGCCCCAGCATTTT.

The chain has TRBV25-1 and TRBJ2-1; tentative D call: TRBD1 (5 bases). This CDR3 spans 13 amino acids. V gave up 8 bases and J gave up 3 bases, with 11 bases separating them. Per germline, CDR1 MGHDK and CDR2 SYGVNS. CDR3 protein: CASSKGDYNEQFF. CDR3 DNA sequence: TGTGCCAGCTCCAAAGGGGACTACAATGAGCAGTTCTTC.

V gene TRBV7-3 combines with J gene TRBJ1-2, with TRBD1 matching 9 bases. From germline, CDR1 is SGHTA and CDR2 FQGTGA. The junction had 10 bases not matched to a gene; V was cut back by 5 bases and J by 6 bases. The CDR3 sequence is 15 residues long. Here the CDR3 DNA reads TGTGCCAGCAGCCGCGGGGCGGGACAGGGACATGGCTACACCTTC. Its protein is CASSRGAGQGHGYTF.

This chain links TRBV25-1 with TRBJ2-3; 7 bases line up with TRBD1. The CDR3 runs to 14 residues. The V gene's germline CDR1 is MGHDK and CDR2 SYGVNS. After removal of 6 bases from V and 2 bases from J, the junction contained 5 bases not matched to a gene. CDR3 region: CASSRDSNTDTQYF. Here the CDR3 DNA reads TGTGCCAGCAGCCGGGACAGTAACACAGATACGCAGTATTTT.